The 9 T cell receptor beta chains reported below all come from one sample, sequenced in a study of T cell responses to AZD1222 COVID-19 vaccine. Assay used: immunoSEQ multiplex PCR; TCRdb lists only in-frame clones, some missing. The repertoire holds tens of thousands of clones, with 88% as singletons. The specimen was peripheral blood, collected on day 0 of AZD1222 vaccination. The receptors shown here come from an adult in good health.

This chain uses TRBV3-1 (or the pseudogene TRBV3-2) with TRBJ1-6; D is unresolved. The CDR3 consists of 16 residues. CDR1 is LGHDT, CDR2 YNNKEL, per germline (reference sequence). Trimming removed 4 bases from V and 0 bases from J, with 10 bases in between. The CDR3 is CASSPRLSSYNSPLHF. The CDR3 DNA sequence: TGTGCCAGCAGCCCACGGCTGAGCTCCTATAATTCACCCCTCCACTTT.

For the CDR3, the DNA is TGTGCCAGCAGCCCAGGACTAGCGGGAGGGCGTGCGGACAAAAACATTCAGTACTTC. Translating it yields CASSPGLAGGRADKNIQYF. The chain employs TRBV11-3 and TRBJ2-4; TRBD2 matches 15 bases. Trimming removed 5 bases from V and 3 bases from J; junction bases left unmatched: 11. The CDR3 consists of 19 residues. Germline loops: CDR1 SGHNT, CDR2 YENEEA.

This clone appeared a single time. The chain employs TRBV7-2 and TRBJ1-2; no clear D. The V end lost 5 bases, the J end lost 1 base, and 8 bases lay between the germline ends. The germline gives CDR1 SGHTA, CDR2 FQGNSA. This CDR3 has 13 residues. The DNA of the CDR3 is TGTGCCAGCAGCCAGAGAAATAACTATGGCTACACCTTC. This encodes CASSQRNNYGYTF.

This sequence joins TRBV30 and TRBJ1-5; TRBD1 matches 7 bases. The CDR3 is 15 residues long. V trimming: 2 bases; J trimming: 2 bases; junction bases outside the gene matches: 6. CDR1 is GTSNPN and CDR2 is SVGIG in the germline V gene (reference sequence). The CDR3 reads CAWSRQGDGNQPQHF. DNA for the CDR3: TGTGCCTGGAGTCGACAGGGCGATGGCAATCAGCCCCAGCATTTT.

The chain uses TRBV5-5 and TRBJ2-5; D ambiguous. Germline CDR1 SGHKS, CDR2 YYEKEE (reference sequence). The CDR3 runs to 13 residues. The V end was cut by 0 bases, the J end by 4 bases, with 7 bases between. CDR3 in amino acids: CASSLDLRETQYF. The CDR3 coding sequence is TGTGCCAGCAGCTTGGATTTAAGAGAGACCCAGTACTTC.

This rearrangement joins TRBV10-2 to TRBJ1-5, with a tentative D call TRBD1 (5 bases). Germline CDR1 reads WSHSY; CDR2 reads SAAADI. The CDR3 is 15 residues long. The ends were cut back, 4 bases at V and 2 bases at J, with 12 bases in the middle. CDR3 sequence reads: CASSAGGGGNQPQHF. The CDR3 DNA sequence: TGCGCCAGCAGTGCCGGGGGTGGGGGCAATCAGCCCCAGCATTTT.

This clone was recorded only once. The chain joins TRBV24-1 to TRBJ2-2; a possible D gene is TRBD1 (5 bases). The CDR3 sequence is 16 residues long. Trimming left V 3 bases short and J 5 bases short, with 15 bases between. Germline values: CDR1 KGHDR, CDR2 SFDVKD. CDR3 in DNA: TGTGCCACCAGTGATCAAGACAGATACCGAACCGGGGAGCTGTTTTTT. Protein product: CATSDQDRYRTGELFF.

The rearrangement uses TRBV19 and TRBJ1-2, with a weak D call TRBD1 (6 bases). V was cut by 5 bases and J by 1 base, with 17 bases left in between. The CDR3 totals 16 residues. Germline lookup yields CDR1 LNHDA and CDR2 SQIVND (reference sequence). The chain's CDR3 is CASSVRNRVFNYGYTF. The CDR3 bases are TGTGCCAGTAGTGTGCGAAACAGGGTTTTTAACTATGGCTACACCTTC.

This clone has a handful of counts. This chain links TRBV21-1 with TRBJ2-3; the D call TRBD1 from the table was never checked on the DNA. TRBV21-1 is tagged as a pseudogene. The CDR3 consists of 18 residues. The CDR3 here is CASSKIIDRARSTDTQYF. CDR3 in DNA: TGTGCCAGCAGCAAAATCATCGACAGGGCCAGGAGCACAGATACGCAGTATTTT.